The rows below give T cell receptor beta chains drawn from one sample of a study of T-cell reconstitution after alpha-beta-depleted transplantation in children. TCRdb redid the calling of the PCR reads with MiXCR, one entry per CDR3 protein. The data show about 230,000 distinct CDR3 sequences, 8.5% to 10% seen once. Sequences were derived from PBMCs from the stem cell graft donor, sampled from the stem cell graft. Every receptor here comes from a human donor who donated a stem cell graft to a child with acute lymphoblastic leukemia. The CDR3 runs from the conserved cysteine through the conserved F or W. The D gene is left open where the match is weak. Clone size, where shown, is once, few, many, or a class for clones that have expanded.

TRBD2 few TRBJ2-3 TRBV14 CASSPGTSGRLDTQYF TGTGCCAGCAGTCCCGGGACTAGCGGTCGGTTGGATACGCAGTATTTT
. many TRBJ2-7 TRBV5-4 CASSPERVKGYEQYF TGTGCCAGCAGCCCAGAACGGGTGAAGGGATACGAGCAGTACTTC
. many TRBJ1-2 TRBV3-1 CASTDSNYGYTF TGTGCCAGCACGGACAGTAACTATGGCTACACCTTC
. . TRBJ2-2 TRBV20-1 CSAKDRGELFF TGCAGTGCTAAAGACAGGGGGGAGCTGTTTTTT
. many TRBJ1-2 TRBV27 CASSTRATNYGYTF TGTGCCAGCAGTACCCGAGCGACTAACTATGGCTACACCTTC
TRBD1 . TRBJ1-6 TRBV7-9 CASSPGTEHSPLHF TGTGCCAGCAGCCCCGGGACAGAGCATTCACCCCTCCACTTT
. many TRBJ2-2 TRBV19 CASSAPRTVPNTGELFF TGTGCCAGTAGTGCCCCCCGGACAGTACCGAACACCGGGGAGCTGTTTTTT
. many TRBJ2-2 TRBV5-1 CASSLGSRWGYTGELFF TGCGCCAGCAGCTTGGGTTCGAGATGGGGCTACACCGGGGAGCTGTTTTTT
TRBD2 many TRBJ2-7 TRBV6-1 CASSRTSGGSHEQYF TGTGCCAGCAGCCGGACAAGCGGGGGGTCTCACGAGCAGTACTTC
. few TRBJ2-7 TRBV5-1 CASSLRGDRNEQYF TGCGCCAGCAGCCTTAGGGGGGACAGAAACGAGCAGTACTTC
TRBD2 few TRBJ2-5 TRBV19 CASSSSGTSVWETQYF TGTGCCAGTAGTAGCTCCGGGACTAGCGTTTGGGAGACCCAGTACTTC
. . TRBJ1-5 TRBV19 CASSIGHNQPQHF TGTGCCAGTAGTATAGGGCACAATCAGCCCCAGCATTTT
. . TRBJ1-2 TRBV14 CASRKMGPNYGYTF TGTGCCAGCAGAAAAATGGGGCCCAACTATGGCTACACCTTC
. many TRBJ2-5 TRBV9 CASSVDPPGTRQETQYF TGTGCCAGCAGCGTAGATCCGCCCGGGACACGGCAGGAGACCCAGTACTTC
. few TRBJ2-1 TRBV3-1 CASSRDPPPPYNEQFF TGTGCCAGCAGCCGGGACCCCCCTCCCCCTTACAATGAGCAGTTCTTC
TRBD1 many TRBJ2-7 TRBV18 CASSPDRDEQYF TGTGCCAGCAGTCCGGACAGGGACGAGCAGTACTTC
TRBD1 few TRBJ1-2 TRBV5-1 CASSLEPQGAWGYTF TGCGCCAGCAGCTTAGAGCCACAGGGGGCTTGGGGCTACACCTTC
TRBD2 . TRBJ2-5 TRBV9 CASSGAAGGPPETQYF TGTGCCAGCAGCGGAGCCGCGGGGGGGCCCCCAGAGACCCAGTACTTC
. few TRBJ2-7 TRBV27 CASSTLQGLTGGYEQYF TGTGCCAGCAGTACACTCCAGGGGCTTACAGGCGGCTACGAGCAGTACTTC
. few TRBJ1-6 TRBV11-2 CASSSDISTSPLHF TGTGCCAGCAGCTCGGACATCTCCACTTCACCCCTCCACTTT
. many TRBJ2-1 TRBV10-3 CAISATERDNEQFF TGTGCCATCAGTGCGACAGAGAGAGACAATGAGCAGTTCTTC
TRBD1 . TRBJ1-3 TRBV20-1 CSASSGQGSGNTIYF TGCAGTGCTAGTTCGGGACAGGGATCTGGAAACACCATATATTTT
TRBD2 . TRBJ2-3 TRBV9 CASSALAGDVTDTQYF TGTGCCAGCAGCGCTCTAGCGGGGGACGTTACGGATACGCAGTATTTT
TRBD1 . TRBJ1-1 TRBV12-3/TRBV12-4 CASSLTGGLTEAFF TGTGCCAGCAGTCTTACAGGGGGCCTCACTGAAGCTTTCTTT
. . TRBJ2-7 TRBV18 CASSLQQVSYEQYF TGTGCCAGCTCACTCCAACAGGTCTCCTACGAGCAGTACTTC
. many TRBJ2-3 TRBV7-9 CASSGIPDTQYF TGTGCCAGCAGCGGTATTCCAGATACGCAGTATTTT
. few TRBJ2-3 TRBV10-3 CAITETGSTDTQYF TGTGCCATCACCGAGACAGGCTCCACAGATACGCAGTATTTT
. . TRBJ1-5 TRBV20-1 CSARARARNQPQHF TGCAGTGCTAGAGCCCGGGCCAGGAATCAGCCCCAGCATTTT
. . TRBJ2-7 TRBV14 CASSQEVIGQTFYEQYF TGTGCCAGCAGCCAAGAAGTAATAGGACAGACTTTTTACGAGCAGTACTTC
TRBD1 . TRBJ2-7 TRBV4-2 CASSDMGDRVEYF TGTGCCAGCAGCGATATGGGGGACAGGGTTGAGTACTTC
TRBD1 . TRBJ2-7 TRBV20-1 CSAHRTGAYEQYF TGCAGTGCCCATAGGACAGGGGCCTACGAGCAGTACTTC
TRBD1 . TRBJ1-1 TRBV7-2 CASSLRTGKNTEAFF TGTGCCAGCAGCCTTCGGACAGGAAAAAACACTGAAGCTTTCTTT
. . TRBJ2-7 TRBV18 CASSPIDSVSLGYEQYF TGTGCCAGCTCACCTATTGATTCGGTCAGTCTTGGCTACGAGCAGTACTTC
. few TRBJ1-2 TRBV6-1 CASSPGVAYGYTF TGTGCCAGCAGCCCAGGGGTAGCCTATGGCTACACCTTC
. . TRBJ2-3 TRBV6-6 CASSGASTDTQYF TGTGCCAGCAGCGGGGCTAGCACAGATACGCAGTATTTT
TRBD1 few TRBJ2-2 TRBV7-6 CASSLQGAGGMGELFF TGTGCCAGCAGCCTCCAGGGGGCCGGGGGTATGGGGGAGCTGTTTTTT
TRBD2 . TRBJ2-3 TRBV15 CATSSGGRGARASTDTQYF TGTGCCACCAGCAGCGGAGGGCGGGGGGCACGTGCTAGCACAGATACGCAGTATTTT
TRBD2 many TRBJ2-1 TRBV5-1 CASSLFSGGDEQFF TGCGCCAGCAGCTTGTTTAGCGGGGGCGATGAGCAGTTCTTC
TRBD2 once TRBJ2-7 TRBV29-1 CSVETSGGSYEQYF TGCAGCGTTGAGACTAGCGGGGGCTCCTACGAGCAGTACTTC
TRBD1 many TRBJ1-5 TRBV29-1 CSVAGGLNQPQHF TGCAGCGTTGCAGGGGGCCTCAATCAGCCCCAGCATTTT
. many TRBJ1-1 TRBV7-2 CASSLWGGAEAFF TGTGCCAGCAGCTTATGGGGAGGCGCTGAAGCTTTCTTT
TRBD1 . TRBJ2-1 TRBV20-1 CSAPEVQGVGERQFF TGCAGTGCTCCAGAGGTACAGGGGGTCGGGGAGCGGCAGTTCTTC
. . TRBJ2-3 TRBV5-1 CASSLDRGFTDTQYF TGCGCCAGCAGCTTGGATAGGGGTTTCACAGATACGCAGTATTTT
. . TRBJ2-1 TRBV11-2 CASSQGLQGNEQFF TGTGCCAGCAGCCAAGGACTACAAGGGAATGAGCAGTTCTTC
. many TRBJ2-7 TRBV27 CASSLGAGEQYF TGTGCCAGCAGTTTAGGGGCGGGCGAGCAGTACTTC